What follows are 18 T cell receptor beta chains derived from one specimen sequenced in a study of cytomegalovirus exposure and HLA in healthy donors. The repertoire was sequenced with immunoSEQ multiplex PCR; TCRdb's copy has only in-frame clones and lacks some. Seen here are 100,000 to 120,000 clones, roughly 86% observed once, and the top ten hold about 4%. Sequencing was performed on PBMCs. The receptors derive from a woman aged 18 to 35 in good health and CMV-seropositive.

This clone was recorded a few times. The CDR3 DNA reads as TGTGCCAGCAGTTCTCCGGGACCGGGAGATTACGAGCAGTACTTC. This gives the protein CASSSPGPGDYEQYF. The chain couples TRBV6-1 to TRBJ2-7; D may be TRBD2 (6 bases). Germline V gene data show CDR1 as MNHNS and CDR2 as SASEGT. This CDR3 has 15 residues. V lost 5 bases and J 4 bases, leaving 18 bases between the germline ends.

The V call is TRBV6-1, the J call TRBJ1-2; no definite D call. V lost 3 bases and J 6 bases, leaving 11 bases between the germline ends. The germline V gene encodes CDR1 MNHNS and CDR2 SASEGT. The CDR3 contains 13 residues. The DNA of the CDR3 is TGTGCCAGCAGTGATCTGAGGAATCATGGCTACACCTTC. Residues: CASSDLRNHGYTF.

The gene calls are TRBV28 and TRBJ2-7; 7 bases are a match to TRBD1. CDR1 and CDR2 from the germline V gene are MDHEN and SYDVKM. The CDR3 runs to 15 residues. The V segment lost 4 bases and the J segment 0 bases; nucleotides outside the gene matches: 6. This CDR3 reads CASSWTGLGSYEQYF. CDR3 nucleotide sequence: TGTGCCAGCAGTTGGACAGGCCTAGGCTCCTACGAGCAGTACTTC.

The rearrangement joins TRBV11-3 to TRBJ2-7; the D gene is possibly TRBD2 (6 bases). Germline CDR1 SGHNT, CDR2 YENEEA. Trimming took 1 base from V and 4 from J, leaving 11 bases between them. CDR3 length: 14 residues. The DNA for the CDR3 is TGTGCCAGCAGCTTAGGGGGTAGCGGATACGAGCAGTACTTC. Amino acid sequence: CASSLGGSGYEQYF. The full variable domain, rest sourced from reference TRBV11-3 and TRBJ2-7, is EAGVVQSPRYKIIEKKQPVAFWCNPISGHNTLYWYLQNLGQGPELLIRYENEEAVDDSQLPKDRFSAERLKGVDSTLKIQPAELGDSAVYLCASSLGGSGYEQYFGPGTRLTVT.

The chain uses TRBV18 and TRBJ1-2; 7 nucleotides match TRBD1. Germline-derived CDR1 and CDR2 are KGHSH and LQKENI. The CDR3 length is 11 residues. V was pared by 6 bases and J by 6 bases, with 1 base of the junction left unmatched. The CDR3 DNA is TGTGCCAGCTCCACAGGGGATGGCTACACCTTC. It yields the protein CASSTGDGYTF. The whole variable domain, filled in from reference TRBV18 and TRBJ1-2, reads NAGVMQNPRHLVRRRGQEARLRCSPMKGHSHVYWYRQLPEEGLKFMVYLQKENIIDESGMPKERFSAEFPKEGPSILRIQQVVRGDSAAYFCASSTGDGYTFGSGTRLTVV.

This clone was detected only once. This CDR3 reads CASRTSGGYNEQFF. The DNA for the CDR3 is TGTGCCAGCAGAACTAGCGGGGGGTACAATGAGCAGTTCTTC. The V gene is TRBV28, the J gene TRBJ2-1, with 12 bases aligning to TRBD2. Per the germline V gene, CDR1 is MDHEN and CDR2 is SYDVKM. J was trimmed by 4 bases and V by 6 bases; bases with no gene match: 1. The CDR3 runs to 14 residues.

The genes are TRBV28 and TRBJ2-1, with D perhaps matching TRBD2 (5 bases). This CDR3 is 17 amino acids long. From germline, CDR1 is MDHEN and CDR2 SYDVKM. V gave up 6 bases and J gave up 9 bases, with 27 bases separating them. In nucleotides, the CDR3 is TGTGCCAGCAGAGAAAAGCCCTTAAGGACTTTACGGGGTGAGCAGTTCTTC. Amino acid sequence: CASREKPLRTLRGEQFF.

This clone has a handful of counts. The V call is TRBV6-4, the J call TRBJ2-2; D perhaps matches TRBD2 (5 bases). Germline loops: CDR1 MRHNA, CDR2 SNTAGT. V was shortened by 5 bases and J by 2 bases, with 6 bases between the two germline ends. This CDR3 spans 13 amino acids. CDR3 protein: CASSRTNTGELFF. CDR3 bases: TGTGCCAGCAGTCGGACTAACACCGGGGAGCTGTTTTTT.

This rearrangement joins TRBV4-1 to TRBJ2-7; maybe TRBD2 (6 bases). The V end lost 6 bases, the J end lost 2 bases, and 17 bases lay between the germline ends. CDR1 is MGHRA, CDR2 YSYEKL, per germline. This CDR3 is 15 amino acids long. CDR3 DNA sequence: TGCGCCAGCAGGGTGGAACGCGGGGCGGCCTACGAGCAGTACTTC. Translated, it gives CASRVERGAAYEQYF.

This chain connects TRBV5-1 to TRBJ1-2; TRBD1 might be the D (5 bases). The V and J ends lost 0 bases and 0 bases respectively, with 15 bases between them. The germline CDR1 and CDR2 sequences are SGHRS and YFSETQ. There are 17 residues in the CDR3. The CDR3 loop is CASSLAGAAPSNYGYTF. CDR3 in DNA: TGCGCCAGCAGCTTGGCTGGGGCAGCTCCATCTAACTATGGCTACACCTTC.

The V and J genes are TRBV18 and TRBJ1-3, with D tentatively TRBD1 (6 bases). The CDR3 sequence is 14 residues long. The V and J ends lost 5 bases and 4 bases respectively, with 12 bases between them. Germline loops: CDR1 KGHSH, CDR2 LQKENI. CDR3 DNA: TGTGCCAGCTCATCGGACAGCAACGGAAACACCATATATTTT. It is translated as CASSSDSNGNTIYF.

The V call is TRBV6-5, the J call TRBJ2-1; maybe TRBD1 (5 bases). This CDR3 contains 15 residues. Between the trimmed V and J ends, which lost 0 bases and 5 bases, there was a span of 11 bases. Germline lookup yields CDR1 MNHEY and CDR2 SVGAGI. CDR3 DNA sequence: TGTGCCAGCAGTTACTCGGCAGGGAAGAACAATGAGCAGTTCTTC. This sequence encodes CASSYSAGKNNEQFF.

CDR3 loop: CASSLVRDRGQNDYGYTF. DNA for the CDR3: TGTGCCAGCAGCTTAGTTCGGGACAGGGGGCAGAATGACTATGGCTACACCTTC. The V gene is TRBV11-2, the J gene TRBJ1-2; 12 bases line up with TRBD1. V lost 1 base, J lost 3 bases, and 9 bases stayed unmatched. In germline, CDR1 is SGHAT, CDR2 FQNNGV. This CDR3 has 18 amino acids.

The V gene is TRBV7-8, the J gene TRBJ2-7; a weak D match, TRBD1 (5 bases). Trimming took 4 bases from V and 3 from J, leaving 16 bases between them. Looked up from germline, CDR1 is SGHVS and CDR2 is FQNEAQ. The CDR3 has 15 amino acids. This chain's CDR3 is CASSSTPDKDYEQYF. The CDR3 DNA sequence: TGTGCCAGCAGCTCAACTCCGGACAAAGACTACGAGCAGTACTTC.

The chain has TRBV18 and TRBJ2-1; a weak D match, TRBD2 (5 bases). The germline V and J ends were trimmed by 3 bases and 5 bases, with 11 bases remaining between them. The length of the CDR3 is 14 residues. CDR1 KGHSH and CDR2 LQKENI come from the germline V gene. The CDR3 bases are TGTGCCAGCTCACCCCTACTAGAAAACAATGAGCAGTTCTTC. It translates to CASSPLLENNEQFF.

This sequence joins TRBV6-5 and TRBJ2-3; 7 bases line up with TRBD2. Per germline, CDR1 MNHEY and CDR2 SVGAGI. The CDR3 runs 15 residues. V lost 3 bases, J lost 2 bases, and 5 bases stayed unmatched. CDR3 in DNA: TGTGCCAGCAGTTATCGGGCGGGGGACACAGATACGCAGTATTTT. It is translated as CASSYRAGDTDTQYF.

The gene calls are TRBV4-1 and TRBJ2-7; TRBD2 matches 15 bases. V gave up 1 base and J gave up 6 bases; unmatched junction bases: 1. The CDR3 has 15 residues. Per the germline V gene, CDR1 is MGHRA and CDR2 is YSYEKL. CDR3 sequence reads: CASSQGGLAGGEQYF. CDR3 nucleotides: TGCGCCAGCAGCCAAGGGGGACTAGCGGGAGGCGAGCAGTACTTC.

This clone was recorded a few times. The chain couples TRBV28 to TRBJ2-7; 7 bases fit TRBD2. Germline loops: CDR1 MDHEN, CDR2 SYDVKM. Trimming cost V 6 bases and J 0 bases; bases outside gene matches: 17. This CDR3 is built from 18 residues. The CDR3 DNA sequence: TGTGCCAGCAGGGGGGGGTTGTTCAGCCGTAACTTCTCCTACGAGCAGTACTTC. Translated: CASRGGLFSRNFSYEQYF.